A selection of T cell receptor beta chains follows, all from one sample in a study of human T cells and chemical hapten exposure. Using its own MiXCR run on the RACE reads, TCRdb lists one record per CDR3 protein. The sample includes 300,000 to 450,000 distinct CDR3 sequences, approximately 5.1% of them seen just once. This sample comprised whole blood, obtained in connection with sensitization to the hapten diphenylcyclopropenone (DPC). These receptor sequences come from a woman between 50 and 59 years old with alopecia areata. Some clones in this sample may be carry-over from other donors' samples. Each CDR3 is given with its conserved first and last residue. Each record gives: J gene, clone size, V gene, D gene, CDR3 protein, CDR3 DNA. D genes are given only for firm matches. Part of the rows lack a size; the others show once, few, many or a class for expanded clones.

J: TRBJ2-1; size: many; V: TRBV20-1; D: -; CDR3: CSAKSGYNEQFF; DNA: TGCAGTGCTAAGTCGGGATACAATGAGCAGTTCTTC
J: TRBJ2-1; size: many; V: TRBV9; D: -; CDR3: CASRGPGTEQFF; DNA: TGTGCCAGCAGAGGTCCAGGGACTGAGCAGTTCTTC
J: TRBJ1-5; size: many; V: TRBV6-1; D: TRBD1; CDR3: CASTIRWTGGNQPQHF; DNA: TGTGCCAGCACTATCAGGTGGACAGGGGGCAATCAGCCCCAGCATTTT
J: TRBJ2-3; size: many; V: TRBV7-2; D: -; CDR3: CASSSSPLAGTSDTQYF; DNA: TGTGCCAGCAGCTCCTCGCCCCTCGCGGGAACGAGTGATACGCAGTATTTT
J: TRBJ2-7; size: few; V: TRBV20-1; D: TRBD2; CDR3: CSAASMGGPGKDEQYF; DNA: TGCAGTGCTGCCTCTATGGGAGGGCCCGGGAAGGACGAGCAGTACTTC
J: TRBJ1-1; size: -; V: TRBV7-2; D: -; CDR3: CASSSRNIPEAFF; DNA: TGTGCCAGCAGCTCGAGAAACATTCCTGAAGCTTTCTTT
J: TRBJ2-4; size: many; V: TRBV5-5; D: -; CDR3: CAGDQTKNIQYF; DNA: TGTGCCGGGGATCAGACAAAAAACATTCAGTACTTC
J: TRBJ2-1; size: -; V: TRBV4-3; D: -; CDR3: CASSQDPGARGVEQFF; DNA: TGCGCCAGCAGCCAAGATCCGGGAGCGAGGGGGGTTGAGCAGTTCTTC
J: TRBJ1-2; size: -; V: TRBV7-2; D: -; CDR3: CASSPASGSYGYTF; DNA: TGTGCCAGCAGCCCAGCCAGTGGCAGCTATGGCTACACCTTC
J: TRBJ2-1; size: -; V: TRBV11-2; D: TRBD2; CDR3: CASSLVSRFGTSGKAVSYNEQFF; DNA: TGTGCCAGCAGCTTAGTGTCAAGATTTGGGACTAGCGGCAAAGCCGTATCCTACAATGAGCAGTTCTTC
J: TRBJ2-1; size: few; V: TRBV6-5; D: -; CDR3: CASSYSWDGEEQFF; DNA: TGTGCCAGCAGTTACTCGTGGGACGGGGAAGAGCAGTTCTTC
J: TRBJ1-2; size: few; V: TRBV9; D: -; CDR3: CASSAQDNYGYTF; DNA: TGTGCCAGCAGCGCACAGGATAACTATGGCTACACCTTC
J: TRBJ1-6; size: many; V: TRBV12-3/TRBV12-4; D: -; CDR3: CASSFSLRAGYNSPLHF; DNA: TGTGCCAGCAGTTTTTCACTTAGGGCGGGCTATAATTCACCCCTCCACTTT
J: TRBJ1-2; size: -; V: TRBV29-1; D: TRBD1; CDR3: CSVEGTGDGYTF; DNA: TGCAGCGTTGAAGGGACAGGGGATGGCTACACCTTC
J: TRBJ2-1; size: many; V: TRBV5-6; D: TRBD2; CDR3: CASSLGLAGFPMGNEQFF; DNA: TGTGCCAGCAGCCTGGGACTAGCGGGCTTCCCCATGGGCAATGAGCAGTTCTTC
J: TRBJ2-1; size: many; V: TRBV5-1; D: -; CDR3: CASSLGGNLNEQFF; DNA: TGCGCCAGCAGCTTGGGGGGAAACCTCAATGAGCAGTTCTTC
J: TRBJ1-2; size: many; V: TRBV18; D: -; CDR3: CASSPGTEANYGYTF; DNA: TGTGCCAGCTCACCAGGGACCGAAGCTAACTATGGCTACACCTTC
J: TRBJ2-2; size: few; V: TRBV7-2; D: -; CDR3: CASSSGSRTGELFF; DNA: TGTGCCAGCAGCTCGGGTTCTCGCACCGGGGAGCTGTTTTTT
J: TRBJ2-3; size: few; V: TRBV5-1; D: TRBD2; CDR3: CASSPSPTSPDTQYF; DNA: TGCGCCAGCAGCCCTAGCCCGACTAGCCCAGATACGCAGTATTTT
J: TRBJ2-7; size: many; V: TRBV4-1; D: -; CDR3: CASSLNDPAGEQYF; DNA: TGCGCCAGCAGCCTTAACGACCCGGCGGGTGAGCAGTACTTC
J: TRBJ1-5; size: many; V: TRBV28; D: -; CDR3: CASSNGANQPQHF; DNA: TGTGCCAGCTCTAACGGGGCTAATCAGCCCCAGCATTTT
J: TRBJ2-6; size: -; V: TRBV12-3/TRBV12-4; D: -; CDR3: CASSLALARAGANVLTF; DNA: TGTGCCAGCAGTTTAGCCCTGGCAAGGGCTGGGGCCAACGTCCTGACTTTC
J: TRBJ1-1; size: -; V: TRBV10-3; D: -; CDR3: CAISGQGGSNTEAFF; DNA: TGTGCCATCAGTGGTCAAGGTGGGTCGAACACTGAAGCTTTCTTT
J: TRBJ1-6; size: few; V: TRBV2; D: -; CDR3: CASHREYNSPLHF; DNA: TGTGCCAGCCACAGGGAGTATAATTCACCCCTCCACTTT
J: TRBJ2-3; size: many; V: TRBV12-3/TRBV12-4; D: -; CDR3: CASSPTLSGGGDTQYF; DNA: TGTGCCAGCAGTCCGACCCTATCGGGCGGTGGAGATACGCAGTATTTT
J: TRBJ2-4; size: few; V: TRBV28; D: -; CDR3: CASSSPGLGMAKNIQYF; DNA: TGTGCCAGCAGTTCGCCGGGACTGGGGATGGCCAAAAACATTCAGTACTTC
J: TRBJ2-1; size: few; V: TRBV25-1; D: -; CDR3: CASSVSFRHEQFF; DNA: TGTGCCAGCAGTGTATCATTTAGGCATGAGCAGTTCTTC
J: TRBJ2-2; size: many; V: TRBV4-2; D: -; CDR3: CASSHATGELFF; DNA: TGTGCCAGCAGCCATGCCACCGGGGAGCTGTTTTTT
J: TRBJ2-1; size: -; V: TRBV4-1; D: TRBD2; CDR3: CASSQEVAGNSYNEQFF; DNA: TGCGCCAGCAGCCAAGAGGTAGCGGGTAACTCCTACAATGAGCAGTTCTTC
J: TRBJ2-2; size: many; V: TRBV3-1; D: -; CDR3: CASSQTGTNTGELFF; DNA: TGTGCCAGCAGCCAGACAGGCACTAACACCGGGGAGCTGTTTTTT
J: TRBJ1-1; size: -; V: TRBV7-6; D: -; CDR3: CASSLAADEAFF; DNA: TGTGCCAGCAGCTTAGCGGCAGACGAAGCTTTCTTT
J: TRBJ1-1; size: many; V: TRBV7-9; D: -; CDR3: CASSIRFAEAFF; DNA: TGTGCCAGCAGCATCAGGTTCGCTGAAGCTTTCTTT
J: TRBJ1-5; size: -; V: TRBV7-9; D: -; CDR3: CASSFAGFVDQPQHF; DNA: TGTGCCAGCAGCTTTGCGGGATTTGTCGATCAGCCCCAGCATTTT
J: TRBJ2-1; size: many; V: TRBV6-5; D: TRBD2; CDR3: CASSSGTRGYNEQFF; DNA: TGTGCCAGCAGCTCCGGGACTAGGGGCTACAATGAGCAGTTCTTC
J: TRBJ1-4; size: -; V: TRBV28; D: -; CDR3: CASIRGRGEKLFF; DNA: TGTGCCAGCATAAGGGGCCGGGGTGAAAAACTGTTTTTT
J: TRBJ2-4; size: -; V: TRBV5-1; D: TRBD2; CDR3: CASSLVLRTGGADKNIQYF; DNA: TGCGCCAGCAGCTTGGTTCTGCGGACCGGGGGGGCCGACAAAAACATTCAGTACTTC